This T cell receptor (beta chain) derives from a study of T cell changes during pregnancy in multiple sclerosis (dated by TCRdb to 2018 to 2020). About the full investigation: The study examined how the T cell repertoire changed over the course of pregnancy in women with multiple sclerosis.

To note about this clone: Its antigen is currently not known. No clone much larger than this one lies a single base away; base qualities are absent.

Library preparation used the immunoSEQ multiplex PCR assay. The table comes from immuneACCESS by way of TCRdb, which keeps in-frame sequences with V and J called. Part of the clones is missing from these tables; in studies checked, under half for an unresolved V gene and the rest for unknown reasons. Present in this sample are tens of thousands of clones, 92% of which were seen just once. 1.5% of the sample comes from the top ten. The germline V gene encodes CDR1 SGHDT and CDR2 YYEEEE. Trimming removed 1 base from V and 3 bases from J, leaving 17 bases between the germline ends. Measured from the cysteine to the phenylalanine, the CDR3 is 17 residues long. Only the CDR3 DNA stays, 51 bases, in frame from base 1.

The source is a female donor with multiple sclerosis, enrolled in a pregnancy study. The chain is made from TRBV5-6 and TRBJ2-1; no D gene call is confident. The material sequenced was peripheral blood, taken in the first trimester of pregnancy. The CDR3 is CASSLKSVVRLYNEQFF. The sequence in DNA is TGTGCCAGCAGCTTGAAATCGGTGGTGAGGCTCTACAATGAGCAGTTCTTC.